The 2 T cell receptor beta chains below were found in one sample sequenced in a study of OX40 agonist ivuxolimab in advanced cancers. Sequencing used immunoSEQ multiplex PCR; TCRdb keeps in-frame clones, though not all of them. The sample yields fewer than 120,000 clones, about nine tenths seen once. The sequencing used CD4+ or CD8+ T cells sorted from blood, collected in a trial of the OX40 agonist ivuxolimab. These receptors all stem from an adult with an advanced solid tumor such as melanoma, head and neck, liver or kidney cancer.

The gene calls are TRBV4-3 and TRBJ2-1; 11 positions agree with TRBD2. The CDR3 consists of 16 residues. Germline CDR1 reads LGHNA; CDR2 reads YSLEER. V was pared by 1 base and J by 12 bases, with 11 bases of the junction left unmatched. The CDR3 sequence is CASSQVALAGGYGQFF. Here the CDR3 DNA reads TGCGCCAGCAGCCAAGTTGCCCTAGCGGGGGGTTATGGGCAGTTCTTC.

To note about this clone: Other DNA sequences from this sample encode an identical CDR3 as well. CDR3 nucleotide sequence: TGTGCCAGCTCCCCCGGCCGGACCGGGGAGCTGTTTTTT. This gives the protein CASSPGRTGELFF. This sequence joins TRBV18 and TRBJ2-2; D uncertain. Germline V gene sequence: CDR1 KGHSH, CDR2 LQKENI. The CDR3 is 13 amino acids. V shed 6 bases and J shed 5 bases, with 10 bases lying between them.